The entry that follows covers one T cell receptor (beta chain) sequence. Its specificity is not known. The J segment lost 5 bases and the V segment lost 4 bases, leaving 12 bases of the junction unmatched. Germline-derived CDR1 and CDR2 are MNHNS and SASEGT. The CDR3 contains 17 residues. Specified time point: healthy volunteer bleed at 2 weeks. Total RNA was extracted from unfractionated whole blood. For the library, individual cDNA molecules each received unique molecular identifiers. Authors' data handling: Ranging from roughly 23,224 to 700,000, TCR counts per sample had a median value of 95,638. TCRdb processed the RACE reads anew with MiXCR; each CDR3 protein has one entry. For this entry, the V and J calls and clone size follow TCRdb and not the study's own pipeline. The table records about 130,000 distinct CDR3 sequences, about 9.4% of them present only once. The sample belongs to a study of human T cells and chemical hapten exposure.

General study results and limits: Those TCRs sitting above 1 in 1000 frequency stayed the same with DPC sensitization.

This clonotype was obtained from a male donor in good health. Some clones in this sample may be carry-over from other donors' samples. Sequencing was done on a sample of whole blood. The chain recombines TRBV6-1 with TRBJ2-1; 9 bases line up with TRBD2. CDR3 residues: CASSGLAENWGHNEQFF. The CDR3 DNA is TGTGCCAGCAGTGGACTAGCGGAAAATTGGGGACACAATGAGCAGTTCTTC.